The source of this T cell receptor beta chain is a study of blood T cell repertoires in COVID-19. On the study more broadly: Researchers got acute and convalescent COVID-19 samples from the United States, Italy and Spain.

Germline CDR1 SGHRS, CDR2 YFSETQ. The CDR3 runs 13 residues. With 5 bases removed from V and 1 base from J, the gap between germline ends came to 7 bases. The sample holds one count of this clone. Patients at the Seattle site were enrolled during active infection and followed longitudinally. Original processing methods: Amplification with reference gene primers provided the estimates of nucleated cell counts. Assay used: immunoSEQ multiplex PCR; TCRdb lists only in-frame clones, some missing. V, J and clone size reflect that table, while D and trimming were determined from the DNA. The sample contains around 400,000 clones, approximately 87% of which appear only once.

The gene calls are TRBV5-1 and TRBJ2-1; D possibly corresponds to TRBD1 (5 bases). The clonotype was recovered from a woman aged 55-70 years with COVID-19, enrolled during active disease. Sequencing was done on a sample of peripheral blood. CDR3 coding DNA: TGCGCCAGCAGACAGGAATCCTACAATGAGCAGTTCTTC. Residues: CASRQESYNEQFF. The full variable domain, rest sourced from reference TRBV5-1 and TRBJ2-1, is KAGVTQTPRYLIKTRGQQVTLSCSPISGHRSVSWYQQTPGQGLQFLFEYFSETQRNKGNFPGRFSGRQFSNSRSEMNVSTLELGDSALYLCASRQESYNEQFFGPGTRLTVL.